Ten or more counts support the clone carrying this T cell receptor beta chain. Its specificity is not known. This specimen comes from a study of T cells in Graves' hyperthyroidism and ophthalmopathy. Study-level background: Peripheral blood samples were taken at initial diagnosis, prior to any treatment.

Germline lookup yields CDR1 MDHEN and CDR2 SYDVKM. The CDR3 runs 14 residues. V dropped 2 bases and J dropped 3 bases, with 8 bases sitting between them. TCR beta CDR3 sequences were amplified from RNA transcripts. During a first-round RT-PCR of the TCR CDR3, the HTBI primer set was used. One entry per CDR3 protein, called by TCRdb with MiXCR from the multiplex PCR reads. The data hold under 300,000 distinct CDR3 sequences, with around 15% observed a single time. Findings and caveats of the study: The model's output predicted ophthalmopathy at a median of 6.5 months prior to onset.

The sequence was collected from a woman aged 40 to 50 with Graves' hyperthyroidism. Sequencing was carried out using blood. V and J are TRBV28 and TRBJ1-5; D remains unclear. The DNA of the CDR3 is TGTGCCAGCAGTTTAATCAACTCCAATCAGCCCCAGCATTTT. Its protein product is CASSLINSNQPQHF.